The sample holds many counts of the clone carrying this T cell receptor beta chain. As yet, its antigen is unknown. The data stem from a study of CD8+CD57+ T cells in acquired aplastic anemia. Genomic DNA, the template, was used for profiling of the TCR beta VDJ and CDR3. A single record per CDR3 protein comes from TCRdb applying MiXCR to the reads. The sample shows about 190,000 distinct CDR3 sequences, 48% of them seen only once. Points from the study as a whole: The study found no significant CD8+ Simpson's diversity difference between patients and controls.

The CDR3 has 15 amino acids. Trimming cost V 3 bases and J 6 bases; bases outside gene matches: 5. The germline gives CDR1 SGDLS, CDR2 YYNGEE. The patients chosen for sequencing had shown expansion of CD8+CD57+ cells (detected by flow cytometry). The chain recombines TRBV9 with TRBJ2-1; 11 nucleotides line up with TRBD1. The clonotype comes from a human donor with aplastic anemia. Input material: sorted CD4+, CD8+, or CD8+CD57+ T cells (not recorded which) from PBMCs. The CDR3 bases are TGTGCCAGCAGCGCGGGGGGACAGGGGGGCAATGAGCAGTTCTTC. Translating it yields CASSAGGQGGNEQFF.